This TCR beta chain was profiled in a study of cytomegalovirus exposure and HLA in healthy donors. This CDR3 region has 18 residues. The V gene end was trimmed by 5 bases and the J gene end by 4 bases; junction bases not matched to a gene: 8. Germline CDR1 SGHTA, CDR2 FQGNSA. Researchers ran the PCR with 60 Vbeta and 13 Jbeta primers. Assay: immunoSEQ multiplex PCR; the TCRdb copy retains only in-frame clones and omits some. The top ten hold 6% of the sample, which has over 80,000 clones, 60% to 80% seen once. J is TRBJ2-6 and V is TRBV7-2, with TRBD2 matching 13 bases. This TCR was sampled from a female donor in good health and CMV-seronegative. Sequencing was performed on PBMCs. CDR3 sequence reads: CASSGGTSGTSGANVLTF. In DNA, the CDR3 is TGTGCCAGCAGCGGAGGGACTAGCGGGACTTCCGGGGCCAACGTCCTGACTTTC. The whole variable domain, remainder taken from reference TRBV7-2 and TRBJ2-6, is GAGVSQSPSNKVTEKGKDVELRCDPISGHTALYWYRQSLGQGLEFLIYFQGNSAPDKSGLPSDRFSAERTGGSVSTLTIQRTQQEDSAVYLCASSGGTSGTSGANVLTFGAGSRLTVL.